Listed below are T cell receptor beta chains from one sample, sequenced in a study of response to subunit inactivated influenza vaccine. From the RT-PCR reads, TCRdb called clonotypes with MiXCR, one entry per CDR3 protein. The table has 300,000 to 350,000 distinct CDR3 sequences, 22% seen once; the top ten hold approximately 10%. The material was PBMCs from blood, obtained less than 22 months after vaccination. Receptors were obtained from a man aged 50-75 years who received an inactivated influenza vaccine. Both conserved end residues are part of each CDR3.

v_gene | CDR3aa
TRBV7-2 | CASSSREGYEQYF
TRBV11-2 | CASSFQYSSAGELFF
TRBV5-1 | CASTGDPNEKLFF
TRBV7-3 | CASRLGQGYEQYF
TRBV7-9 | CASSWGTALSGANVLTF
TRBV20-1 | CSSHWGPADTQYF
TRBV4-1 | CASSQGARVTDTQYF
TRBV7-2 | CASSLASGTASRGYTF
TRBV20-1 | CSAPTGAYNEQFF
TRBV4-3 | CASSQDPSGADTQYF
TRBV15 | CATSRRTRGNSPLHF
TRBV7-8 | CASSGGGGRPEAFF
TRBV7-2 | CASSLPYTQYF
TRBV28 | CASSLGGGGTPSQYF
TRBV4-2 | CASSQEASAPSYF
TRBV15 | CATSRSREGYTF
TRBV12-3/TRBV12-4 | CASSPDRGRVYGYTF
TRBV4-2 | CASSLRRDRDPAGSKNIQYF
TRBV7-9 | CASSLGGATAYGYTF
TRBV4-3 | CASSQFGGGQPQHF
TRBV7-8 | CASSLTRIRTGVGNTIYF
TRBV12-3/TRBV12-4 | CASSLGGPFHF
TRBV7-2 | CASSLHSTANTEAFF
TRBV5-1 | CASSLVGLETDTQYF
TRBV20-1 | CRPGTSGVIRTYNEQFF
TRBV29-1 | CSVVGNPHRSYNEQFF
TRBV20-1 | CSARRQGSGNTIYF
TRBV15 | CATSRGGNYGYTF
TRBV11-2 | CASSLDSHPNPNTEAFF
TRBV20-1 | CSARDLTSGDYNEQFF
TRBV12-3/TRBV12-4 | CASSSPGGINTEAFF
TRBV6-1 | CASSEQGRDEKLFF
TRBV7-2 | CASSPRGDYSYNEQFF
TRBV10-1 | CASSADRANYGYTF
TRBV3-1 | CASSPRGSGATQYF
TRBV7-9 | CASSLGRERGSTDTQYF
TRBV12-3/TRBV12-4 | CASSLGREGTEAFF
TRBV3-1 | CASSQSSGIRNYGYTF
TRBV20-1 | CSASKGRYNEQFF
TRBV20-1 | CSASSGGGSTEAFF
TRBV7-9 | CASSLGRGHEKLFF
TRBV6-5 | CASSSLQAVGGYGYTF